This T cell receptor beta chain was captured by sequencing in a study of beta chain features in type 1 diabetes. Study conclusions and caveats: There was no resolution here of whether HLA type influences TCRB rearrangement. Although PCR might favor shorter templates, it would do so equally in patients and controls.

Trimming shortened V by 3 bases and J by 4 bases, and 12 bases separated the two germline ends. Looked up from germline, CDR1 is SSHAT and CDR2 is FNYEAQ (reference sequence). The CDR3 sequence is 15 residues long. The investigators reverse transcribed all of the isolated RNA, so they sequenced expressed TCRB transcripts. Data came from immunoSEQ multiplex PCR; TCRdb stores just in-frame clones and leaves some out. The data contain about 470,000 clones, 30% of them seen just once; the ten biggest clones take up more than 0.055%. A remark on this clone: Antigen specificity is unknown.

V and J are TRBV7-7 and TRBJ2-2; D may be TRBD1 (6 bases). This TCR was sampled from a young man in good health. Sequencing was done on a sample of naive CD4+ T cells from blood. The CDR3 region is CASSFWGQGTGELFF. CDR3 coding DNA: TGTGCCAGCAGCTTCTGGGGGCAAGGCACCGGGGAGCTGTTTTTT.